This T cell receptor (beta chain) comes out of a study of blood T cell repertoires in COVID-19. Study-level information: The samples span acute and convalescent COVID-19 from the United States, Italy and Spain. PBMCs, B-cell-depleted T cells, or T cells were the source of the cDNA or gDNA that made up the material.

As handled by the study authors: The authors estimated nucleated cell counts from reference gene primer amplification. Clones were sequenced by immunoSEQ multiplex PCR, and TCRdb holds only the in-frame ones, with some missing. V and J calls and clone size come straight from that table; D and trimming were deduced from the DNA. This sample yields about 400,000 clones, of which around 86% are seen a single time; around 1.4% belongs to the top ten. Deletions cut 3 bases from V and 1 base from J, with 13 bases between. The CDR3 consists of 17 residues. The V gene's germline CDR1 is LNHDA and CDR2 SQIVND (reference sequence).

This clonotype was obtained from a woman aged 25 to 39 with active or convalescent COVID-19. Sequencing input: peripheral blood. This chain links TRBV19 with TRBJ1-6, with D possibly matching TRBD1 (6 bases). The CDR3 loop reads CASSIGGRGSYNSPLHF. The CDR3 DNA follows: TGTGCCAGTAGTATTGGAGGCAGGGGTTCCTATAATTCACCCCTCCACTTT.